Given below is one T cell receptor (beta chain) in context. The antigen it binds to is not known. Base qualities were left out, and no much larger clone turns up one base away. Trimming removed 2 bases from V and 5 bases from J, leaving 12 bases between the germline ends. The CDR1 and CDR2 encoded by the germline V gene are SGHDN and FVKESK. The CDR3 contains 14 residues, cysteine and phenylalanine counted. Just CDR3 DNA is preserved here, 42 bases in frame from base 1. The immunoSEQ Assay, a bias-controlled multiplex PCR, was used to amplify TCRbeta CDR3 regions from genomic DNA. Per the original workflow: Within the assay, amplification of reference gene primers was used to estimate how many nucleated cells each sample contained. Sequence reads were collapsed and filtered to measure the absolute abundance of every unique TCRbeta CDR3 rearrangement. Productive Simpson clonality was computed per sample as the square root of Simpson's diversity index over productive rearrangements. TCRdb's version of the immuneACCESS table is confined to in-frame rearrangements and falls short of the full clone set. An unresolved V gene accounts for under half of the shortfall where checked; the remainder is of unknown origin. Clone size and the V and J calls come from that table; the DNA yielded D and trimming. The sample yields 150,000 or so clones; roughly 80% were counted once. 35% to 45% of the sample belongs to the ten largest clones.

The source of the sample is a study of blood T cell repertoires in COVID-19 (dated by TCRdb to the early 2020s). In the study overall: Samples covering the acute and convalescent phases of COVID-19 were provided by collaborators in the United States, Italy and Spain. Where available, HLA class I and class II types were taken from metadata supplied by the sample provider and were not determined by assay-based typing. The sample metadata nearly always contained a de-identified subject ID, COVID-19 status, age in years and sex. Deeply sampled blood TCRbeta repertoires from subjects exposed to, actively infected with, or recovered from COVID-19 were included in the dataset. A freely available public database, intended as a resource for researchers studying the immune response to SARS-CoV-2, is where the repertoires were released. Samples came from the ongoing ImmuneRACE study (first 160 participants) plus 1,254 subjects from 6 global collaborators. The prospective study material was composed of cDNA or gDNA derived from T cells, B-cell-depleted T cells, or PBMCs.

Collaborating institutions collected whole blood in K2EDTA tubes following their own protocols. For TCRbeta analysis, collaborator samples were shipped as frozen whole blood, as isolated PBMCs, or as DNA extracted from either sample type. General conclusions and limits of the study: Clinical and demographic metadata were provided uncurated, with the amount varying by source and participant.

The rearranged segments are TRBV14 and TRBJ1-2, with the D gene not clear enough to name. Sample: peripheral blood. The clonotype comes from a human donor in a cohort sampled during active COVID-19. The DNA sequence is given as TGTGCCAGCAGCCAAAGGAACAGCTTTTATGGCTACACCTTC. It codes for CASSQRNSFYGYTF.